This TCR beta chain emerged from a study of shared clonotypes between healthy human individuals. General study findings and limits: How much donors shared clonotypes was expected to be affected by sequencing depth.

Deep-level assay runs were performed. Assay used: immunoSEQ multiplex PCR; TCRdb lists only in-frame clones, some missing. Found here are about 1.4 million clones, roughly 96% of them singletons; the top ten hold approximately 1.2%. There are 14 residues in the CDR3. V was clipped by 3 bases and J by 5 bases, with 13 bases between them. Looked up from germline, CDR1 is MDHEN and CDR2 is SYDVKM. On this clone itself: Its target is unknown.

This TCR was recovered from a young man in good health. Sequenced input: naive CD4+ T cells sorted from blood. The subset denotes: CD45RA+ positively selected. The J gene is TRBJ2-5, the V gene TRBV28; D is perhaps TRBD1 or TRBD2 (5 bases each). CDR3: CASSLGRRRETQYF. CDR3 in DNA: TGTGCCAGCAGTTTGGGACGGAGGAGGGAGACCCAGTACTTC.